The rows below give T cell receptor beta chains drawn from one sample of a study of neurological immune-mediated disorders. In TCRdb, the 5' RACE reads were re-called with MiXCR into one record per CDR3 protein. The table shows 30,000 to 40,000 distinct CDR3 sequences, with less than 5% occurring only once. The sample consisted of PBMCs. Receptors originate from a young man with multiple sclerosis. Both conserved end residues are trimmed from each CDR3.

CDR3aa: SARDARDAREQY; len: 12; v_gene: TRBV20-1
CDR3aa: ATTGTGDGANVLT; len: 13; v_gene: TRBV24-1
CDR3aa: ASSQGAGPGEKLF; len: 13; v_gene: TRBV14
CDR3aa: SVVPISGNTIY; len: 11; v_gene: TRBV29-1
CDR3aa: ASTPGVGAF; len: 9; v_gene: TRBV12-3/TRBV12-4
CDR3aa: ASSLGTGNTGELF; len: 13; v_gene: TRBV7-8
CDR3aa: ASSRATGGEGTEAF; len: 14; v_gene: TRBV4-3
CDR3aa: ASSFVSTDTQY; len: 11; v_gene: TRBV12-3/TRBV12-4
CDR3aa: SASGRGSYNEQF; len: 12; v_gene: TRBV20-1
CDR3aa: ASSQGPQNIQY; len: 11; v_gene: TRBV6-5
CDR3aa: ASSPRWTGEEKLF; len: 13; v_gene: TRBV4-2
CDR3aa: SARRRVPPLH; len: 10; v_gene: TRBV20-1
CDR3aa: ASSLRGIYEQY; len: 11; v_gene: TRBV5-1
CDR3aa: ASSPFGTEAF; len: 10; v_gene: TRBV6-5
CDR3aa: ASSIYPGGTNTEAF; len: 14; v_gene: TRBV5-1
CDR3aa: ASSQDSGGAVTQY; len: 13; v_gene: TRBV4-3
CDR3aa: ASSPGTGEKHGEAF; len: 14; v_gene: TRBV5-8
CDR3aa: AISAGQGALGTEAF; len: 14; v_gene: TRBV10-3
CDR3aa: ATSDILKGSQETQY; len: 14; v_gene: TRBV24-1
CDR3aa: ASSPGQGEAF; len: 10; v_gene: TRBV5-1